These 28 T cell receptor beta chains were all obtained from the same sample, sequenced in a study of OX40 agonist ivuxolimab in advanced cancers. Libraries were built with the immunoSEQ multiplex PCR assay. TCRdb's version of the immuneACCESS table is confined to in-frame rearrangements and falls short of the full clone set. An unresolved V gene accounts for under half of the shortfall where checked; the remainder is of unknown origin. Within this sample are tens of thousands of clones, with 80% to 90% of them counted one time only. Under 2% of the sample comes from the top ten. The material sequenced was CD4+ or CD8+ T cells sorted from blood, taken in a trial of the OX40 agonist ivuxolimab. The receptors originated from an adult with an advanced solid tumor such as melanoma, head and neck, liver or kidney cancer.

This clone appeared once. V usage is TRBV14 and J usage is TRBJ2-3, with 7 positions matching TRBD2. V was clipped by 5 bases and J by 3 bases; unmatched bases: 11. CDR1 is SGHDN and CDR2 is FVKESK in the germline V gene. This CDR3 spans 16 amino acids. The CDR3 reads CASSNARGFITDTQYF. CDR3 nucleotide sequence: TGTGCCAGCAGCAATGCGCGGGGGTTTATAACAGATACGCAGTATTTT.

The gene calls are TRBV27 and TRBJ2-1; D is uncertain. Trimming cost V 5 bases and J 3 bases, with 2 bases left between them. The length of the CDR3 is 11 residues. Germline values: CDR1 MNHEY, CDR2 SMNVEV (reference sequence). The CDR3: CASSDYNEQFF. DNA of the CDR3: TGTGCCAGCAGTGACTACAATGAGCAGTTCTTC.

The chain combines TRBV10-3 with TRBJ1-3; 8 nucleotides line up with TRBD1. After removal of 10 bases from V and 0 bases from J, the junction contained 5 bases not matched to a gene. This CDR3 has 14 amino acids. CDR1 is ENHRY and CDR2 is SYGVKD in the germline V gene. CDR3 in amino acids: CATRQGSSGNTIYF. The CDR3 coding sequence is TGTGCCACTCGACAGGGGAGCTCTGGAAACACCATATATTTT.

CDR3 sequence (DNA): TGTGCCAGCAGCCCCTCGACAGGGGGCAATTCACCCCTCCACTTT. It is translated as CASSPSTGGNSPLHF. The chain employs TRBV7-9 and TRBJ1-6; 10 bases agree with TRBD1. The length of the CDR3 is 15 residues. Germline CDR1 SEHNR, CDR2 FQNEAQ (reference sequence). V shed 5 bases, J shed 7 bases, and the junction held 5 bases outside the gene matches.

This chain uses TRBV28 with TRBJ2-3; D not resolved. The length of the CDR3 is 15 residues. Germline V gives CDR1 MDHEN, CDR2 SYDVKM. V was cut by 2 bases and J by 0 bases, with 9 bases left in between. The CDR3 DNA is TGTGCCAGCAGTTTAGGGATGCCCAGCACAGATACGCAGTATTTT. This gives the protein CASSLGMPSTDTQYF.

The chain joins TRBV29-1 to TRBJ2-1; D possibly corresponds to TRBD2 (7 bases). This CDR3 is 13 amino acids long. Trimming pared 5 bases from V and 0 bases from J, leaving 8 bases between. Germline values: CDR1 SQVTM, CDR2 ANQGSEA. The CDR3 nucleotides are TGCAGCGTTAGGGGGGGCTCCTACAATGAGCAGTTCTTC. It is translated as CSVRGGSYNEQFF.

The J gene is TRBJ2-7, the V gene TRBV6-6; D perhaps matches TRBD2 (6 bases). The V gene lost 10 bases and the J gene lost 4 bases, with 20 bases spanning the gap. From germline, CDR1 is MNHNY and CDR2 SVGAGI (reference sequence). CDR3 length equals 14 residues. The CDR3: CATLLAVGRYEQYF. CDR3 DNA sequence: TGTGCCACCCTATTAGCGGTGGGGCGGTACGAGCAGTACTTC.

This chain joins TRBV7-9 and TRBJ1-4; TRBD1 is a possible D gene (5 bases). Trimming took off 5 bases at V and 4 bases at J, with 14 bases between the two ends. CDR3 length equals 15 residues. Germline CDR1 SEHNR, CDR2 FQNEAQ (reference sequence). In DNA form, the CDR3 reads TGTGCCAGCAGCCCGGCGGCAGGGTTTAATGAAAAACTGTTTTTT. Its translation: CASSPAAGFNEKLFF.

This clone was seen a single time. The chain employs TRBV28 and TRBJ1-5, with TRBD1 as a possible D gene (6 bases). Germline assignment: CDR1 MDHEN and CDR2 SYDVKM. V was shortened by 7 bases and J by 2 bases, with 9 bases between the two germline ends. This CDR3 contains 13 residues. The CDR3 DNA reads as TGTGCCAGCACGGACAGTCGCAATCAGCCCCAGCATTTT. It specifies CASTDSRNQPQHF.

This clone came up a few times. This rearrangement joins TRBV4-3 to TRBJ1-1, with D maybe TRBD1 (6 bases). The V gene lost 5 bases and the J gene lost 5 bases, with 27 bases spanning the gap. The CDR3 covers 18 residues. Germline CDR1 LGHNA, CDR2 YSLEER. CDR3 in amino acids: CASSTRPSNSGERTEAFF. The CDR3 DNA is TGCGCCAGCAGCACCCGACCATCCAATTCAGGGGAGCGGACTGAAGCTTTCTTT.

The genes are TRBV28 and TRBJ1-2, with TRBD1 identical over 8 bases. Germline CDR1 is MDHEN and CDR2 is SYDVKM. There are 17 residues in the CDR3. Trimming at V came to 5 bases and at J to 2 bases, leaving 13 bases not matched to a gene. CDR3 residues: CASSIPGRGRSNYGYTF. In nucleotides, the CDR3 is TGTGCCAGCAGTATACCGGGCAGGGGGCGATCAAACTATGGCTACACCTTC.

V gene TRBV11-2 combines with J gene TRBJ2-5, with TRBD1 as a possible D gene (6 bases). Trimming took off 4 bases at V and 5 bases at J, with 11 bases between the two ends. CDR1 is SGHAT and CDR2 is FQNNGV in the germline V gene. CDR3 length: 13 residues. CDR3 protein: CASSYGTRETQYF. The CDR3 coding sequence is TGTGCCAGCAGCTATGGGACAAGGGAGACCCAGTACTTC.

J is TRBJ2-7 and V is TRBV19; no reliable D call. This CDR3 has 13 amino acids. Per germline, CDR1 LNHDA and CDR2 SQIVND (reference sequence). V lost 5 bases and J lost 1, with 9 bases in between. CDR3 bases: TGTGCCAGTAGTTTGGAGAAATCCTACGAGCAGTACTTC. Amino acid sequence: CASSLEKSYEQYF.

V is TRBV7-2 and J is TRBJ1-5; D might be TRBD1 (5 bases). Germline loops: CDR1 SGHTA, CDR2 FQGNSA. This CDR3 has 14 amino acids. The V end was cut by 3 bases, the J end by 7 bases, with 13 bases between. Here the CDR3 DNA reads TGTGCCAGCAGCTTGGCCCCCCCAGGGCAGCCCCAGCATTTT. It is translated as CASSLAPPGQPQHF. The variable domain in full, with the rest retrieved from reference TRBV7-2 and TRBJ1-5, is GAGVSQSPSNKVTEKGKDVELRCDPISGHTALYWYRQSLGQGLEFLIYFQGNSAPDKSGLPSDRFSAERTGGSVSTLTIQRTQQEDSAVYLCASSLAPPGQPQHFGDGTRLSIL.

This rearrangement joins TRBV7-2 to TRBJ2-7; D gene ambiguous. Trimming took 2 bases from V and 2 from J, leaving 1 base between them. Germline values: CDR1 SGHTA, CDR2 FQGNSA. This CDR3 has 11 residues. DNA for the CDR3: TGTGCCAGCAGCTTAACCTACGAGCAGTACTTC. Amino acid sequence: CASSLTYEQYF. Full variable domain (rest looked up from reference TRBV7-2 and TRBJ2-7): GAGVSQSPSNKVTEKGKDVELRCDPISGHTALYWYRQSLGQGLEFLIYFQGNSAPDKSGLPSDRFSAERTGGSVSTLTIQRTQQEDSAVYLCASSLTYEQYFGPGTRLTVT.

The V and J genes are TRBV2 and TRBJ2-7, with D perhaps assigned TRBD1 or TRBD2 (5 bases each). The V end was cut by 5 bases, the J end by 4 bases, with 15 bases between. The germline CDR1 and CDR2 sequences are SNHLY and FYNNEI. CDR3 length: 14 residues. CDR3 nucleotide sequence: TGTGCCAGCAGTCCCCCGGGACGGTTGTACGAGCAGTACTTC. Translating gives CASSPPGRLYEQYF.

As to this clone: One junction end disagrees with the germline gene, perhaps due to a read error. J is TRBJ1-4 and V is TRBV5-8; D is undetermined. The CDR3 consists of 14 residues. Germline loops: CDR1 SGHTS, CDR2 YDEGEE. CDR3 bases: TGTGCCGGCAGCTTTCAACAGTCGGGTGAAAAACTGTTTTTT. Encoded protein: CAGSFQQSGEKLFF.

The rearrangement joins TRBV5-1 to TRBJ2-7; TRBD1 aligns across 11 bases. This CDR3 contains 15 residues. The germline CDR1 and CDR2 sequences are SGHRS and YFSETQ. V shed 3 bases and J 3 bases; nucleotides not matched to a gene: 5. CDR3 region: CASSSGQGAIYEQYF. CDR3 in DNA: TGCGCCAGCAGCTCCGGACAGGGGGCGATCTACGAGCAGTACTTC.

This clone occurred a few times. The CDR3, as DNA: TGTGCCAGTAGTAGCACGTCTCGGCGGGGGGGCACCGGGGAGCTGTTTTTT. Its protein product is CASSSTSRRGGTGELFF. V usage is TRBV19 and J usage is TRBJ2-2; 9 bases line up with TRBD2. Germline-derived CDR1 and CDR2 are LNHDA and SQIVND (reference sequence). The CDR3 length is 17 residues. V shed 4 bases and J 4 bases; nucleotides not matched to a gene: 10. Full variable domain (remainder filled in from reference TRBV19 and TRBJ2-2): DGGITQSPKYLFRKEGQNVTLSCEQNLNHDAMYWYRQDPGQGLRLIYYSQIVNDFQKGDIAEGYSVSREKKESFPLTVTSAQKNPTAFYLCASSSTSRRGGTGELFFGEGSRLTVL.

This clone was found once. The chain recombines TRBV2 with TRBJ2-5; D gene ambiguous. Germline assignment: CDR1 SNHLY and CDR2 FYNNEI. With 10 bases removed from V and 3 bases from J, the gap between germline ends came to 15 bases. This CDR3 has 13 amino acids. The CDR3 DNA is TGTGCCACCCGAAGATCCCAAAAAGAGACCCAGTACTTC. Translated: CATRRSQKETQYF.

The V call is TRBV19, the J call TRBJ1-2; D is possibly TRBD1 (5 bases). CDR3 length equals 13 residues. Trimming cost V 4 bases and J 4 bases, with 10 bases left between them. CDR1 LNHDA and CDR2 SQIVND come from the germline V gene (reference sequence). The CDR3 reads CASSRGDAYGYTF. The CDR3, as DNA: TGTGCCAGTAGTAGGGGGGACGCCTATGGCTACACCTTC.

The V gene is TRBV5-1, the J gene TRBJ2-2, with TRBD1 matching over 9 bases. CDR1 SGHRS and CDR2 YFSETQ come from the germline V gene. The CDR3 contains 17 residues. J was trimmed by 1 base and V by 4 bases; bases with no gene match: 8. The CDR3 loop reads CASSLNRQGVNTGELFF. Written as DNA, the CDR3 is TGCGCCAGCAGCCTAAATCGACAGGGGGTGAACACCGGGGAGCTGTTTTTT.

The V and J genes are TRBV6-5 and TRBJ2-7; D is possibly TRBD1 (6 bases). The length of the CDR3 is 14 residues. Germline CDR1 and CDR2: MNHEY and SVGAGI. Trimming took off 6 bases at V and 6 bases at J, with 18 bases between the two ends. CDR3: CASRAPGQLSEQYV. The CDR3 nucleotides are TGTGCCAGCAGGGCTCCGGGACAACTTTCCGAGCAGTACGTC.

In its sample, this clone was seen a few times. The chain uses TRBV28 and TRBJ1-1; D unclear. CDR1 MDHEN and CDR2 SYDVKM come from the germline V gene. The CDR3 is made up of 13 amino acids. The V end lost 3 bases, the J end lost 4 bases, and 9 bases lay between the germline ends. The CDR3 DNA follows: TGTGCCAGCAGTTTGGTACAGTCCACTGAAGCTTTCTTT. Translating it yields CASSLVQSTEAFF.

This rearrangement joins TRBV7-2 to TRBJ1-5; 8 nucleotides line up with TRBD1. CDR1 is SGHTA and CDR2 is FQGNSA in the germline V gene. V shed 5 bases, J shed 4 bases, and the junction held 4 bases outside the gene matches. The CDR3 runs 14 residues. The CDR3: CASSLRTGNQPQHF. DNA of the CDR3: TGTGCCAGCAGCCTTCGGACAGGGAATCAGCCCCAGCATTTT.

The chain has TRBV21-1 and TRBJ1-1. TRBV21-1 is described as a pseudogene. The CDR3 is 15 residues long. The CDR3 spells CASSPPPRRDTEAFF. CDR3 DNA: TGTGCCAGCAGCCCCCCCCCGAGGAGGGATACTGAAGCTTTCTTT.

This rearrangement joins TRBV6-5 to TRBJ2-7, with D possibly being TRBD1 or TRBD2 (5 bases each). The V and J ends lost 7 bases and 7 bases respectively, with 17 bases between them. The CDR3 covers 13 residues. From germline, CDR1 is MNHEY and CDR2 SVGAGI. The CDR3, as DNA: TGTGCCAGCACCCCAGAGGGGAGAGGGGAGCAGTACTTC. Amino acid sequence: CASTPEGRGEQYF.

This rearrangement joins TRBV10-1 to TRBJ2-1; the match to TRBD2 covers 11 bases. Unmatched junction bases numbered 12, after V lost 0 bases and J lost 8 bases. This CDR3 is 18 amino acids long. Germline CDR1 and CDR2: WNHNN and SYGVQD (reference sequence). CDR3 region: CASSESAGLAELNDEQFF. As DNA, the CDR3 is TGCGCCAGCAGTGAGTCTGCGGGACTAGCGGAGTTAAACGATGAGCAGTTCTTC.